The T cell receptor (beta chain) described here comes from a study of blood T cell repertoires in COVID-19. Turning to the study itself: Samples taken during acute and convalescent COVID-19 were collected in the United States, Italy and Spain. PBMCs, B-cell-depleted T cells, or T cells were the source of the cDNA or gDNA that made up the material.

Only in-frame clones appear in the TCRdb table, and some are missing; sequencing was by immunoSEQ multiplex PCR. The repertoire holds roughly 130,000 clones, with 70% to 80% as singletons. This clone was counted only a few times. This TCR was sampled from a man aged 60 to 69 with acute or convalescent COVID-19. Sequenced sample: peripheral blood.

DNA of the CDR3: TGTGCCAGCAGGGGGACAAGGGCGGACGAGCAGTACTTC. Its protein product is CASRGTRADEQYF. V and J are TRBV6-4 and TRBJ2-7; possible D gene TRBD1, 6 bases. The germline CDR1 and CDR2 sequences are MRHNA and SNTAGT. Deletions cut 6 bases from V and 5 bases from J, with 14 bases between. The CDR3 is 13 residues long.